This is a list of T cell receptor beta chains from one sample in a study of blood T cell repertoires in COVID-19. Sequencing used immunoSEQ multiplex PCR; TCRdb keeps in-frame clones, though not all of them. The sample holds about 73,000 clones, 65% to 85% seen once. Sequencing used peripheral blood. These receptor sequences come from a woman aged 55-75 years with acute or convalescent COVID-19. Each CDR3 is given with its conserved first and last residue. The order of the fields is J gene, D gene, V gene, clone size, CDR3 DNA, CDR3 protein. A D gene is named only where the DNA matches it firmly. The size field is filled for only some rows; it gives once, few, many or a size class.

TRBJ1-4,TRBD1,TRBV5-1,few,TGCGCCAGCAGCTTGGCCGGGACAGTGGCGGCAACTAATGAAAAACTGTTTTTT,CASSLAGTVAATNEKLFF
TRBJ2-3,NA,TRBV2,NA,TGTGCCAGCAGCGTAACAGGGAGCACAGATACGCAGTATTTT,CASSVTGSTDTQYF
TRBJ2-3,NA,TRBV12-3/TRBV12-4,NA,TGTGCCAGCAGTTTAGGTCCGCGCACGCAGTATTTT,CASSLGPRTQYF
TRBJ2-3,TRBD1,TRBV5-1,NA,TGCGCCAGCAGGACAGGGGCTAGCACAGATACGCAGTATTTT,CASRTGASTDTQYF
TRBJ2-5,NA,TRBV7-9,NA,TGTGCCAGCAGCTTAGGGCCAGAGACCCAGTACTTC,CASSLGPETQYF
TRBJ2-5,TRBD2,TRBV3-1/TRBV3-2,NA,TGTGCCAGCAGCCAAGTGGCGGGGGAAGAGACCCAGTACTTC,CASSQVAGEETQYF
TRBJ1-2,TRBD1,TRBV12-3/TRBV12-4,NA,TGTGCCAGCCACCTACAGGGGTCCTATGGCTACACCTTC,CASHLQGSYGYTF
TRBJ2-1,TRBD2,TRBV7-9,NA,TGTGCCAGCAGTCCCGGACTAGCGGGAGACTATGAGCAGTTCTTC,CASSPGLAGDYEQFF
TRBJ2-7,NA,TRBV11-2,NA,TGTGCCAGCAGCCCCAGCCGGGGGACGGTGGCGCGGCTCGAGCAGTACTTC,CASSPSRGTVARLEQYF
TRBJ2-7,NA,TRBV23-1,NA,TGCGCCAGCAGTCAAGGGACACCGAGCTCCTACGAGCAGTACTTC,CASSQGTPSSYEQYF
TRBJ1-5,NA,TRBV6-5,NA,TGTGCCAGCAGCAACCTAAATCAGCCCCAGCATTTT,CASSNLNQPQHF
TRBJ2-1,TRBD1,TRBV10-3,NA,TGTGCCATCACTTCGGACAGGGTCTGGGACAATGAGCAGTTCTTC,CAITSDRVWDNEQFF
TRBJ2-3,NA,TRBV6-4,NA,TGTGCCAGCAGTGACGGGGGGGCTAGCACAGATACGCAGTATTTT,CASSDGGASTDTQYF
TRBJ2-1,NA,TRBV5-5,NA,TGTGCCAGCAGCTTGGACTACCCCCTCTACAATGAGCAGTTCTTC,CASSLDYPLYNEQFF
TRBJ1-3,NA,TRBV6-6,NA,TGTGCCAGCAGTTTAACAGGGCCATCCTCTGGAAACACCATATATTTT,CASSLTGPSSGNTIYF
TRBJ2-1,TRBD2,TRBV7-3,NA,TGTGCCAGCAGCTCTAGCGGGGGGCTCTACAATGAGCAGTTCTTC,CASSSSGGLYNEQFF
TRBJ2-1,NA,TRBV12-3/TRBV12-4,NA,TGTGCCAGCACCATAGGAGTGTATGAGCAGTTCTTC,CASTIGVYEQFF
TRBJ1-2,NA,TRBV28,NA,TGTGCCAGCTCTAGGGGGTCCAGCTACACCTTC,CASSRGSSYTF
TRBJ2-7,TRBD2,TRBV30,NA,TGTGCCTGGACCCAAGGGACTAGCGGGAGTTTCGAGCAGTACTTC,CAWTQGTSGSFEQYF
TRBJ1-6,NA,TRBV16,NA,TGTGCCAGCAGCCTCGCCCGGGTCAAAGCGGGTTCACCCCTCCACTTT,CASSLARVKAGSPLHF
TRBJ1-2,NA,TRBV7-9,NA,TGTGCCAGCAGCTTAGGCAACGTATACGAGATGAGCTACACCTTC,CASSLGNVYEMSYTF
TRBJ1-1,NA,TRBV28,NA,TGTGCCAGCAGTAGTAAGAGTGAAGCTTTCTTT,CASSSKSEAFF
TRBJ1-2,NA,TRBV5-6,NA,TGTGCCAGCAGCCGGAGTACTGGAGCAGATGGCTACACCTTC,CASSRSTGADGYTF